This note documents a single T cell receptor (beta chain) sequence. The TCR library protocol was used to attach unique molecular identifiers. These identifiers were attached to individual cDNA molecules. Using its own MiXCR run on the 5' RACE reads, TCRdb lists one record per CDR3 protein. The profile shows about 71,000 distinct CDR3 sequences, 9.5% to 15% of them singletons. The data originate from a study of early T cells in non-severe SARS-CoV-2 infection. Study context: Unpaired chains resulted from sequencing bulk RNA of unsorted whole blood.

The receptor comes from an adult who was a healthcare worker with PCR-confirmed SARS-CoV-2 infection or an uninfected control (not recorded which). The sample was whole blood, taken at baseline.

The CDR3 DNA is TGTGCCAGCAGTCGGGACAGGGGTTTATCCTACGAGCAGTACTTC. This sequence encodes CASSRDRGLSYEQYF. The V and J genes are TRBV2 and TRBJ2-7; 10 nucleotides agree with TRBD1. Germline CDR1 is SNHLY and CDR2 is FYNNEI. V gave up 5 bases and J gave up 1 base; unmatched junction bases: 5. CDR3 length: 15 amino acids.